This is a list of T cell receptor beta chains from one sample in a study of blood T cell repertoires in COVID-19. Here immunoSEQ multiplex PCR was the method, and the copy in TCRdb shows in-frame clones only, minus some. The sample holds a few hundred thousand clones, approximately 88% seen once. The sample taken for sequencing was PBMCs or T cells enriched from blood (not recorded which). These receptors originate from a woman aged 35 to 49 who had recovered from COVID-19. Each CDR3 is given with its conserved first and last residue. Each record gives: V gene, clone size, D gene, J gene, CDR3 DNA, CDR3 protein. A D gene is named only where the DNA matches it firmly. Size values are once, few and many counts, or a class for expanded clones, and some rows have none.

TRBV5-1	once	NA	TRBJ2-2	TGCGCCAGCAACGTACTCGGGGACACCGGGGAGCTGTTTTTT	CASNVLGDTGELFF
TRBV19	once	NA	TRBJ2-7	TGTGCCAGTGCCTTGGCCGACGAGCAGTACTTC	CASALADEQYF
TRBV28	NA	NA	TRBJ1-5	TGTGCCAGCAGTTTGAGTCGGTCCGGTGTGTGGCCCCAGCATTTT	CASSLSRSGVWPQHF
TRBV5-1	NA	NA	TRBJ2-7	TGCGCCAGCAGCTTGGCCCCGGGAAGTAGCAACTACGAGCAGTACTTC	CASSLAPGSSNYEQYF
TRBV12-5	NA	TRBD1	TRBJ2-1	TGTGCTAGTGGTTTAAGCGGACAGGGGGTCGGTGAGCAGTTCTTC	CASGLSGQGVGEQFF
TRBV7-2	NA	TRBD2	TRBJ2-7	TGTGCCAGCAGCTTGGCGGGAGTCTCATACGAGCAGTACTTC	CASSLAGVSYEQYF
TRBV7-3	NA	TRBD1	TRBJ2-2	TGTGCCAGCAGCTCTAGGACAGGTTCCACCGGGGAGCTGTTTTTT	CASSSRTGSTGELFF
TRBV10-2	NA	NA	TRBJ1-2	TGCGCCAGCGGACAGAACTATGGCTACACCTTC	CASGQNYGYTF
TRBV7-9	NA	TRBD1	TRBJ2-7	TGTGCCAGCAGCCCGACAGGGGCGGGCCACGAGCAGTACTTC	CASSPTGAGHEQYF
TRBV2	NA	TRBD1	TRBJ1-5	TGTGCCAGCACCAGGACAGGCGGTAACAATCAGCCCCAGCATTTT	CASTRTGGNNQPQHF
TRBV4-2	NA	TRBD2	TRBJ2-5	TGTGCCAGCAGCCAAGATTCGGCGCGCGGGGGGGGAGAGACCCAGTACTTC	CASSQDSARGGGETQYF
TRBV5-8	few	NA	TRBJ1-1	TGTGCCAGCAGCTTGGACAGGGAAAGGGGTGAAGCTTTCTTT	CASSLDRERGEAFF
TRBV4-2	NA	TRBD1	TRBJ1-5	TGTGCCAGCAGCCCGGGACAGGGCTTTTGGAGCAATCAGCCCCAGCATTTT	CASSPGQGFWSNQPQHF
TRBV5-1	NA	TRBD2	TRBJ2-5	TGCGCCAGCAGCTTGGGCGGGAGCCGGCAAGAGACCCAGTACTTC	CASSLGGSRQETQYF
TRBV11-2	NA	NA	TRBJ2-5	TGTGCCATAAGGACGGGGAACCAAGAGACCCAGTACTTC	CAIRTGNQETQYF
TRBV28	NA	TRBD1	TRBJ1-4	TGTGCCAGCAGTTTAGCCGGGACAGGGGTCCGAGAAAAACTGTTTTTT	CASSLAGTGVREKLFF
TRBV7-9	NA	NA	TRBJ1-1	TGTGCCAGCAGCTTAGAGCCCACTGAAGCTTTCTTT	CASSLEPTEAFF
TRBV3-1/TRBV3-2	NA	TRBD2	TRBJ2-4	TGTGCCAGCAGTCTAGCGGGAGCCAAAAACATTCAGTACTTC	CASSLAGAKNIQYF
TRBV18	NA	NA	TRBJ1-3	TGTGCCAGCTCCGAAGCGGAGGGTGGAAACACCATATATTTT	CASSEAEGGNTIYF
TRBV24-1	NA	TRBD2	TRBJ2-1	TGTGCCACCAGTGATCTTCTAGCGGGAGGAGACAATGAGCAGTTCTTC	CATSDLLAGGDNEQFF
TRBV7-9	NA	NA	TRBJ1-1	TGTGCCAGCAGCCCGACGACAGGCGGAATGAACACTGAAGCTTTCTTT	CASSPTTGGMNTEAFF
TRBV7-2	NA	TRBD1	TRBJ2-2	TGTGCCAGCAGCTTTTCGGGACAGGGGATCGGGGAGCTGTTTTTT	CASSFSGQGIGELFF
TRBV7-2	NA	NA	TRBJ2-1	TGTGCCAGCGGGCCCAGTATCTCCTACAATGAGCAGTTCTTC	CASGPSISYNEQFF
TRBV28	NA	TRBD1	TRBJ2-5	TGTGCCAGCAGTTGGACCCTCTCGACAGGGCCTCAGGGCACCCAGTACTTC	CASSWTLSTGPQGTQYF
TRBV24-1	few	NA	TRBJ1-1	TGTGCCACCAGTACGGGGAACACTGAAGCTTTCTTT	CATSTGNTEAFF
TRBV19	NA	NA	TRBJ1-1	TGTGCCAGTAGTATAGGATCCGGGACTAGGGTAAAGACTGAAGCTTTCTTT	CASSIGSGTRVKTEAFF
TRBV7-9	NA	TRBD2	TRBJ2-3	TGTGCCAGCAGCAGCGGGAGCCCCCCCCGAGATACGCAGTATTTT	CASSSGSPPRDTQYF
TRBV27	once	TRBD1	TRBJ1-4	TGTGCCAGCGGCCCGGGGTGGGACAGGGGAGGAAAACTGTTTTTT	CASGPGWDRGGKLFF
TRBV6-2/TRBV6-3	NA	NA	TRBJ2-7	TGTGCCAGCACCCCCCGTCGGGGGTCCAACGAGCAGTACTTC	CASTPRRGSNEQYF
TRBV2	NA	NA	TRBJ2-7	TGTGCCAGCAGTGTCGCGGTTTTGGGCGAGCAGTACTTC	CASSVAVLGEQYF
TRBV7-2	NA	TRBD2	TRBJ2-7	TGTGCCAGCAGCTTAGCGATCCCTAGCGGGAGTAAGAACGAGCAGTACTTC	CASSLAIPSGSKNEQYF
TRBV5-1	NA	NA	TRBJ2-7	TGCGCCAGCAGCTTGGTTACAGATTCTACCTACGAGCAGTACTTC	CASSLVTDSTYEQYF
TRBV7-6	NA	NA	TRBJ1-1	TGTGCCAGCAGCTCGACCCCTGAGGACACTGAAGCTTTCTTT	CASSSTPEDTEAFF
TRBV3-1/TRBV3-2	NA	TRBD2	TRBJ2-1	TGTGCCAGCAGCCAAGATAGGGGACTAGCGGGGGGTGAGCAGTTCTTC	CASSQDRGLAGGEQFF
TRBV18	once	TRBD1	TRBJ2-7	TGTGCCAGCTCACCGACAGGGTTTGACGACGAGCAGTACTTC	CASSPTGFDDEQYF